In this sample, the clone carrying this T cell receptor beta chain turned up a few times. CDR1 and CDR2 (germline): LNHDA, SQIVND (reference sequence). V shed 5 bases, J shed 0 bases, and the junction held 4 bases outside the gene matches. CDR3 length equals 16 residues. These data are taken from a study of blood T cell repertoires in COVID-19. Sequencing was performed with immunoSEQ multiplex PCR; in TCRdb, only in-frame clones are kept and a portion is missing. The data contain approximately 200,000 clones, 83% of them seen just once; the ten biggest clones take up 7.4%. The V and J genes are TRBV19 and TRBJ2-3, with 11 positions matching TRBD2. The specimen was peripheral blood. The TCR was taken from a woman in her forties or fifties with acute or convalescent COVID-19. CDR3 amino acids: CASSDSGGGSTDTQYF. CDR3 nucleotides: TGTGCCAGTAGTGATAGCGGGGGGGGGAGCACAGATACGCAGTATTTT. The full variable domain, its missing parts supplied by reference TRBV19 and TRBJ2-3, is DGGITQSPKYLFRKEGQNVTLSCEQNLNHDAMYWYRQDPGQGLRLIYYSQIVNDFQKGDIAEGYSVSREKKESFPLTVTSAQKNPTAFYLCASSDSGGGSTDTQYFGPGTRLTVL.